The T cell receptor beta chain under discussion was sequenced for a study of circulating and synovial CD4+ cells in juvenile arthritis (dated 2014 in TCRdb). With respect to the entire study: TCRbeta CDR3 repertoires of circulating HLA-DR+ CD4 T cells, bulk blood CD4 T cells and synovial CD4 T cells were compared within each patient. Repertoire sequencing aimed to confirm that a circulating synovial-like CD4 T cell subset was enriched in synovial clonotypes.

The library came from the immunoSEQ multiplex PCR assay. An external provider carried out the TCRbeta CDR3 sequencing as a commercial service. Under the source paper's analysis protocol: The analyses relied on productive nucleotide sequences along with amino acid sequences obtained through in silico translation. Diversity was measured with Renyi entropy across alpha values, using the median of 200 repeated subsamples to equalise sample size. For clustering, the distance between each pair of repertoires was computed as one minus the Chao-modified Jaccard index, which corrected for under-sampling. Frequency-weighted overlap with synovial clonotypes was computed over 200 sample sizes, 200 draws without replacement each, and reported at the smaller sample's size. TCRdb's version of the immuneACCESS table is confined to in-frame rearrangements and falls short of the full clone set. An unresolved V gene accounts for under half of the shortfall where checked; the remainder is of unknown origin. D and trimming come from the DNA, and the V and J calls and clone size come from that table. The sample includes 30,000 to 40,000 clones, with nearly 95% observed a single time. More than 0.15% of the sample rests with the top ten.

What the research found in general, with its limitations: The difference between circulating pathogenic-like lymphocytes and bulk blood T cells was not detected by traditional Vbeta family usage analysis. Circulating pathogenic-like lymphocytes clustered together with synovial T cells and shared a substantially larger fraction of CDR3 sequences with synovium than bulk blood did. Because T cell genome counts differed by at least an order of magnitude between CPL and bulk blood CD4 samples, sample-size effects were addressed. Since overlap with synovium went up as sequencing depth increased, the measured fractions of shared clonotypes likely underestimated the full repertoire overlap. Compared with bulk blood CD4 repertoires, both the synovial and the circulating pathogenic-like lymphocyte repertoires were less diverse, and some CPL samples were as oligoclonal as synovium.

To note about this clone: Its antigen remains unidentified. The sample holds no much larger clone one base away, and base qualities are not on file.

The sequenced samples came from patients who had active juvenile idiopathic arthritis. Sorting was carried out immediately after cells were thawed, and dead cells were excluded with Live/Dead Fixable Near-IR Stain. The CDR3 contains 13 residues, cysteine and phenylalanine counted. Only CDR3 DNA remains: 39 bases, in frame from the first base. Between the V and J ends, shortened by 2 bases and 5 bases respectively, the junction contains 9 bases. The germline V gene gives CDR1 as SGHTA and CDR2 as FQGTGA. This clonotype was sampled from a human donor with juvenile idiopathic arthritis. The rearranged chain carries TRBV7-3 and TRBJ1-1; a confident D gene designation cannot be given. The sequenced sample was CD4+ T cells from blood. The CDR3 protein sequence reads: CASSLGEWTEAFF. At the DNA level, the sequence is TGTGCCAGCAGCTTAGGAGAGTGGACTGAAGCTTTCTTT.